What follows is one TCR beta chain and its context. The data stem from a study of cytomegalovirus exposure and HLA in healthy donors. The wider study: Drawn from HLA-typed donors, approximately 86 million unique TCRs were held in an early data release.

Germline loops: CDR1 SGDLS, CDR2 YYNGEE. This CDR3 spans 22 amino acids. Trimming removed 3 bases from V and 0 bases from J, with 31 bases in between. The PCR contained 60 Vbeta and 13 Jbeta primers. The assay was immunoSEQ multiplex PCR, and TCRdb's table has in-frame clones only and misses some. The listing contains around 88,000 clones. The source material was PBMCs. The chain couples TRBV9 to TRBJ2-1; a possible D gene is TRBD2 (5 bases). The origin of this receptor is a girl aged 10-17 years in good health and CMV-seropositive. This chain's CDR3 is CASSAYGVGRSHGRGSYNEQFF. CDR3 bases: TGTGCCAGCAGCGCGTACGGTGTCGGCAGGTCCCACGGCCGGGGCTCCTACAATGAGCAGTTCTTC.